This entry lists 3 T cell receptor beta chains sequenced from one sample in a study of a mutant IDH1 vaccine in newly diagnosed glioma. Sample time point: week 11, during vaccination. What each vaccine dose contained was 300 ug of mutant IDH1 20-mer peptide, accompanied by topical imiquimod. These receptors' targets are unknown. The table came from immunoSEQ multiplex PCR; TCRdb's copy has only in-frame clones and leaves some out. The table lists around 40,000 clones, 84% of them singletons. This material consisted of PBMCs, taken from a glioma patient whose treatment included an IDH1 peptide vaccine. The receptors originated from a middle-aged man with glioma.

The CDR3 here is CASRKASAYEQYF. CDR3 bases: TGCGCCAGCAGGAAGGCTAGCGCCTACGAGCAGTACTTC. The rearrangement joins TRBV10-2 to TRBJ2-7, with a possible D match to TRBD2 (6 bases). The V gene lost 6 bases and the J gene lost 2 bases, with 11 bases spanning the gap. The CDR3 sequence is 13 residues long. The germline CDR1 and CDR2 sequences are WSHSY and SAAADI.

This clone was seen a single time. The chain has TRBV28 and TRBJ2-7; 8 bases match TRBD1. V shed 5 bases and J 3 bases; nucleotides not matched to a gene: 3. The CDR3 spans 13 residues. Germline CDR1 MDHEN, CDR2 SYDVKM. Here the CDR3 reads CASSQGAIYEQYF. The DNA for the CDR3 is TGTGCCAGCAGTCAGGGGGCGATCTACGAGCAGTACTTC. The full variable domain, in which reference TRBV28 and TRBJ2-7 provide the parts outside the CDR3, is DVKVTQSSRYLVKRTGEKVFLECVQDMDHENMFWYRQDPGLGLRLIYFSYDVKMKEKGDIPEGYSVSREKKERFSLILESASTNQTSMYLCASSQGAIYEQYFGPGTRLTVT.

This chain connects TRBV15 to TRBJ2-1; no clear D. This CDR3 contains 13 residues. V dropped 0 bases and J dropped 12 bases, with 12 bases sitting between them. Germline CDR1 is LNHNV and CDR2 is YYDKDF (reference sequence). CDR3 region: CATSRDRGRWQFF. In DNA form, the CDR3 reads TGTGCCACCAGCAGAGATCGTGGCAGGTGGCAGTTCTTC.